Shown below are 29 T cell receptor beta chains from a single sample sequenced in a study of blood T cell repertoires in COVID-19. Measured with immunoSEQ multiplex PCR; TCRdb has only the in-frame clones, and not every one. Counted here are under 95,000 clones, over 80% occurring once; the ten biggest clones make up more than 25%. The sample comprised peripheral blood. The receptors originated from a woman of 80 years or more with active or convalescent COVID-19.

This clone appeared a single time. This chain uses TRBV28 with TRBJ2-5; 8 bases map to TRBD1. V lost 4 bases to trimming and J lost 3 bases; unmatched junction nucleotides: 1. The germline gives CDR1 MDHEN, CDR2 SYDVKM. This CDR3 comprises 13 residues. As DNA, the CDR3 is TGTGCCAGCAGTTGGACAGGGAAAGAGACCCAGTACTTC. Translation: CASSWTGKETQYF. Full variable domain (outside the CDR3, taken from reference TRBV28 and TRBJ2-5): DVKVTQSSRYLVKRTGEKVFLECVQDMDHENMFWYRQDPGLGLRLIYFSYDVKMKEKGDIPEGYSVSREKKERFSLILESASTNQTSMYLCASSWTGKETQYFGPGTRLLVL.

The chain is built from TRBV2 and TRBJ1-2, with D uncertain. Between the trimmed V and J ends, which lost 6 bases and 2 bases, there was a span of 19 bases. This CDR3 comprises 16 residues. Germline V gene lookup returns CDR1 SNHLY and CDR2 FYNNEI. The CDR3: CASSPIAGLGNYGYTF. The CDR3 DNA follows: TGTGCCAGCAGCCCTATCGCGGGCTTAGGGAACTATGGCTACACCTTC.

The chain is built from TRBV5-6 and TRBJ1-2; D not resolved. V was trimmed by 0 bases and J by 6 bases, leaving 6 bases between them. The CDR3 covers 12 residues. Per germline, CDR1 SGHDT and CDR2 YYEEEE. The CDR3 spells CASSLDRDGYTF. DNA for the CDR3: TGTGCCAGCAGCTTGGACCGGGATGGCTACACCTTC. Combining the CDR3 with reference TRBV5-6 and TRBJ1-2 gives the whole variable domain DAGVTQSPTHLIKTRGQQVTLRCSPKSGHDTVSWYQQALGQGPQFIFQYYEEEERQRGNFPDRFSGHQFPNYSSELNVNALLLGDSALYLCASSLDRDGYTFGSGTRLTVV.

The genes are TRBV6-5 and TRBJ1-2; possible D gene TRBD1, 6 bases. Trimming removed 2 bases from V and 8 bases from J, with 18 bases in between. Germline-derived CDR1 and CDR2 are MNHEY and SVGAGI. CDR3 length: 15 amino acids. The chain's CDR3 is CASSYTPTGPQGYTF. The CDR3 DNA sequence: TGTGCCAGCAGTTACACACCCACAGGGCCCCAGGGCTACACCTTC.

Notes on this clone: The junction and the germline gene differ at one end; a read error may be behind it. The CDR3, as DNA: TGTGCTAGCAGCTTATATAGCGGGAGAATCGGGGAGCTGTTTTTT. It codes for CASSLYSGRIGELFF. This chain uses TRBV7-7 with TRBJ2-2, with 9 bases fitting TRBD2. Germline V gene lookup returns CDR1 SSHAT and CDR2 FNYEAQ (reference sequence). The CDR3 length is 15 residues. Drawing the rest from reference TRBV7-7 and TRBJ2-2, the complete variable domain is GAGVSQSPRYKVTKRGQDVTLRCDPISSHATLYWYQQALGQGPEFLTYFNYEAQPDKSGLPSDRFSAERPEGSISTLTIQRTEQRDSAMYRCASSLYSGRIGELFFGEGSRLTVL.

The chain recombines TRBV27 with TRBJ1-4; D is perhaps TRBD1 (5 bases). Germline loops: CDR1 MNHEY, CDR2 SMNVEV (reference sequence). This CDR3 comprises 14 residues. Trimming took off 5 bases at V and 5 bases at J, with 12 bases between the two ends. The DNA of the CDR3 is TGTGCCAGCAGTCCTCAGGGTCTCAATGAAAAACTGTTTTTT. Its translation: CASSPQGLNEKLFF.

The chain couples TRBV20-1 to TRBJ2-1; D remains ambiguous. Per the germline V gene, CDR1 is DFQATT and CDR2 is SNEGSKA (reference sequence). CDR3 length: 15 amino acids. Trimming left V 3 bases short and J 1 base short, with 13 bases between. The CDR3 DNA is TGCAGTGCTAGTAGTCTAGTAGGTTCCTACAATGAGCAGTTCTTC. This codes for CSASSLVGSYNEQFF.

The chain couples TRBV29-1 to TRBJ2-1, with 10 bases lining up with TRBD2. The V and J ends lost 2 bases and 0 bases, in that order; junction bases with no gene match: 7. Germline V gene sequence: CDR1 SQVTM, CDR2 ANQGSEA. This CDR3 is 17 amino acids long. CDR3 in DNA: TGCAGCGTTGAAAGGGGACTAGCGCCCCGCTCCTACAATGAGCAGTTCTTC. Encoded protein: CSVERGLAPRSYNEQFF.

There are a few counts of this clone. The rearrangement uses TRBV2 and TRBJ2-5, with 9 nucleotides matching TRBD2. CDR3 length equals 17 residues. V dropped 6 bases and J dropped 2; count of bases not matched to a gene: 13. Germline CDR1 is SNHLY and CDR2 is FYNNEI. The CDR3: CASSDGLAGTGQETQYF. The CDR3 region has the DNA TGTGCCAGCAGCGACGGGCTAGCGGGAACTGGACAAGAGACCCAGTACTTC.

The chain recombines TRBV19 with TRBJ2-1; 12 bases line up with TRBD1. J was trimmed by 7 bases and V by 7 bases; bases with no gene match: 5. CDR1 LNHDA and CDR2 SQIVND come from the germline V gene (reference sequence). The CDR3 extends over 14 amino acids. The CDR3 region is CASTGTGGWNEQFF. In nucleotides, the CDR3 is TGTGCCAGTACCGGGACAGGGGGCTGGAATGAGCAGTTCTTC.

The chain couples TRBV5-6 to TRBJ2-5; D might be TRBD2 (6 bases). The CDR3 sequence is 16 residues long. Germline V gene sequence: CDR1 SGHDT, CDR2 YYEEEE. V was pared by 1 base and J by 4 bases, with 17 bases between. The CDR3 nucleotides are TGTGCCAGCAGCTTGAGCGGTGGAGGGCGGACAGAGACCCAGTACTTC. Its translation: CASSLSGGGRTETQYF.

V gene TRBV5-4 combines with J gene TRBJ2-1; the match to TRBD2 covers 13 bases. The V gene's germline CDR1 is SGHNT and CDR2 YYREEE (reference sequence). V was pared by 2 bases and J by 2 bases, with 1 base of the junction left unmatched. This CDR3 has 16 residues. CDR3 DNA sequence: TGTGCCAGCAGCTTCGGGACTAGCGGGGCCTACAATGAGCAGTTCTTC. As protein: CASSFGTSGAYNEQFF.

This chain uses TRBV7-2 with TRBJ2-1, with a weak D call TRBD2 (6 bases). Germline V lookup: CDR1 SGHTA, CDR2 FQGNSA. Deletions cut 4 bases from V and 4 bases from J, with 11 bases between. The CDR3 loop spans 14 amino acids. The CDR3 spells CASSSPAGYNEQFF. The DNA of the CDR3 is TGTGCCAGCAGCTCCCCTGCGGGGTACAATGAGCAGTTCTTC.

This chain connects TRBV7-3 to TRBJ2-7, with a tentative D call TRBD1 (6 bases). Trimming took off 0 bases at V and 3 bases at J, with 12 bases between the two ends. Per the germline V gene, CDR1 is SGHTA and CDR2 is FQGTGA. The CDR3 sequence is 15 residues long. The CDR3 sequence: CASSLTAGEFYEQYF. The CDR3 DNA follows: TGTGCCAGCAGCTTAACGGCAGGGGAGTTCTACGAGCAGTACTTC. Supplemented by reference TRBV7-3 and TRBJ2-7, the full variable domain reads GAGVSQTPSNKVTEKGKYVELRCDPISGHTALYWYRQSLGQGPEFLIYFQGTGAADDSGLPNDRFFAVRPEGSVSTLKIQRTERGDSAVYLCASSLTAGEFYEQYFGPGTRLTVT.

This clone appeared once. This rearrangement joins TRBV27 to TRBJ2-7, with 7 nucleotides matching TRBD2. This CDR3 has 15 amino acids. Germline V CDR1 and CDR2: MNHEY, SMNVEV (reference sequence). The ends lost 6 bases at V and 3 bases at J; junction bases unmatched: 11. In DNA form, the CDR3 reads TGTGCCAGCAGCTCTCCCCGGCGGGGGAGCTACGAGCAGTACTTC. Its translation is CASSSPRRGSYEQYF.

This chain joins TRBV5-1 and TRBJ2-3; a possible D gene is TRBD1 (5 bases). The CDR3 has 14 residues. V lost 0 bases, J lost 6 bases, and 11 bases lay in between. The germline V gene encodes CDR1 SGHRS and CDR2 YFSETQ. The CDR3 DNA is TGCGCCAGCAGCTTGGGGGGCCGGTTTGATACGCAGTATTTT. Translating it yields CASSLGGRFDTQYF.

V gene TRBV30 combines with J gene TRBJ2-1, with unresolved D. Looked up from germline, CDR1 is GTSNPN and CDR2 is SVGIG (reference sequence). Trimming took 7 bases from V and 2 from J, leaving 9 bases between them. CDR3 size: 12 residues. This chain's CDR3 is CASRGPYNEQFF. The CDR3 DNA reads TGTGCCTCCAGAGGTCCCTACAATGAGCAGTTCTTC.

CDR3 amino acids: CASRGQGISTDTQYF. The DNA of the CDR3 is TGCGCCAGCAGGGGACAGGGTATCAGCACAGATACGCAGTATTTT. The chain uses TRBV5-1 and TRBJ2-3, with 9 bases lining up with TRBD1. In germline, CDR1 is SGHRS, CDR2 YFSETQ. Trimming removed 5 bases from V and 0 bases from J; junction bases left unmatched: 4. The CDR3 covers 15 residues.

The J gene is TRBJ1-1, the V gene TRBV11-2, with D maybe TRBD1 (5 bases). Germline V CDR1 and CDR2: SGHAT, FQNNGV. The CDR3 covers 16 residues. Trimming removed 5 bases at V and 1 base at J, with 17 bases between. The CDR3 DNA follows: TGTGCCAGCAGCCCTCTTTGGGGGGTGCCGAACACTGAAGCTTTCTTT. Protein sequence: CASSPLWGVPNTEAFF.

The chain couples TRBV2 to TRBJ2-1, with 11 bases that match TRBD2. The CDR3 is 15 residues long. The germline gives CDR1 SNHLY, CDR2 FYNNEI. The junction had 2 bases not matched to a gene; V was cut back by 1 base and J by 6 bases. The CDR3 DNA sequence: TGTGCCAGCAGTGAAGGTCTAGCGGGGGGCAATGAGCAGTTCTTC. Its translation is CASSEGLAGGNEQFF.

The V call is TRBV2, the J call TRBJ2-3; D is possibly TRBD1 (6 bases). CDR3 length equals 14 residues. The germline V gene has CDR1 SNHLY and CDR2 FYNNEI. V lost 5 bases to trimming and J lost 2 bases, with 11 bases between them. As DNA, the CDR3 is TGTGCCAGCAGTCCGGACAGAATCACAGATACGCAGTATTTT. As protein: CASSPDRITDTQYF.

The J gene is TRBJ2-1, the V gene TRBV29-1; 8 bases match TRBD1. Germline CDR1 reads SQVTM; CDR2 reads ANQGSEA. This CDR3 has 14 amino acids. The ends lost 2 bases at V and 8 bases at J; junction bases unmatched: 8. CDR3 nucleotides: TGCAGCGTTGAAATCGGACAGGGCGGCGATGAGCAGTTCTTC. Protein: CSVEIGQGGDEQFF.

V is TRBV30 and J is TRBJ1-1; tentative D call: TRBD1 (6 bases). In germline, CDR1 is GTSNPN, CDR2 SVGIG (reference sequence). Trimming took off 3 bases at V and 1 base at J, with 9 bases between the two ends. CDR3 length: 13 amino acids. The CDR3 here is CAWSPDRNTEAFF. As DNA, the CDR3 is TGTGCCTGGAGCCCGGACAGGAACACTGAAGCTTTCTTT.

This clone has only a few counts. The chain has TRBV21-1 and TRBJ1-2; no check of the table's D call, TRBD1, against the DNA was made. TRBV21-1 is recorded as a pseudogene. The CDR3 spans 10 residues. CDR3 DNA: TGTGCCAGCAGCGGGGACAGCCAATATTTC. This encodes CASSGDSQYF.

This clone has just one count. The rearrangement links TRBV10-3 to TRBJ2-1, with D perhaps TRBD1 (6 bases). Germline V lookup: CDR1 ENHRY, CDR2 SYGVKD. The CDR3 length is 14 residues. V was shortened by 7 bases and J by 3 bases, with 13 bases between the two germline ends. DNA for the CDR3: TGTGCCATCACGCCGGGACAATTCTACAATGAGCAGTTCTTC. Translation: CAITPGQFYNEQFF.

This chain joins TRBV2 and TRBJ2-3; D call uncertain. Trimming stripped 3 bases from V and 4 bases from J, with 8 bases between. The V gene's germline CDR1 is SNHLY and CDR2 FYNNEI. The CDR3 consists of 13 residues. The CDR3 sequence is CASSDQAPDTQYF. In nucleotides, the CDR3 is TGTGCCAGCAGTGATCAGGCCCCAGATACGCAGTATTTT.

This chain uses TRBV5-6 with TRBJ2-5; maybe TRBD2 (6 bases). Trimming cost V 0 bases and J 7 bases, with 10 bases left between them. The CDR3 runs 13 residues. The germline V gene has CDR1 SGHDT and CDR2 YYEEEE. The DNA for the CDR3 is TGTGCCAGCAGCTTGGTGGTGCGGGGGACCCAGTACTTC. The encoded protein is CASSLVVRGTQYF.

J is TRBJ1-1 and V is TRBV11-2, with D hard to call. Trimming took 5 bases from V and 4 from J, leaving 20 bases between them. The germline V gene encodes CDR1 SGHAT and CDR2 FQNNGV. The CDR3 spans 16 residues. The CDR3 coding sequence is TGTGCCAGCAGCCTCCATTCAACTAAACTCGGCACTGAAGCTTTCTTT. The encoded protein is CASSLHSTKLGTEAFF.

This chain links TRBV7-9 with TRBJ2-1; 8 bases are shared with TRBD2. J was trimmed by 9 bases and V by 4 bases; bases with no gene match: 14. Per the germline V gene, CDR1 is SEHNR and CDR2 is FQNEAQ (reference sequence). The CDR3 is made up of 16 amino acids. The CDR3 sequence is CASSSKLAALASEQFF. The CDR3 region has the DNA TGTGCCAGCAGCTCGAAACTAGCGGCTTTGGCCAGTGAGCAGTTCTTC.